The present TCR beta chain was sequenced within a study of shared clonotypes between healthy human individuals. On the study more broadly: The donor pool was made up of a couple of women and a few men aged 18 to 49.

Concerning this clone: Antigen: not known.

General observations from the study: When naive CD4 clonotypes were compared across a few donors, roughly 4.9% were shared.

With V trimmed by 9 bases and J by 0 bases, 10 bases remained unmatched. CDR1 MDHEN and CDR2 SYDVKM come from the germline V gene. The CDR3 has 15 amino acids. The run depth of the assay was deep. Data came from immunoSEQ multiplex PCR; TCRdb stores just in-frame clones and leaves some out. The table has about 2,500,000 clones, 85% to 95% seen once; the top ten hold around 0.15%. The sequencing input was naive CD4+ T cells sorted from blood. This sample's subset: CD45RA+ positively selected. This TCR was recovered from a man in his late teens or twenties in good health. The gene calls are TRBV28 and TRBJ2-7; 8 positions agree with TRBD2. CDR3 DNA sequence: TGTGCCAGTTTCTCGGGGGGGGCCCCCTCCTACGAGCAGTACTTC. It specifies CASFSGGAPSYEQYF.